The 16 T cell receptor beta chains below all came from one sample that was sequenced in a study of shared clonotypes between healthy human individuals. Data came from immunoSEQ multiplex PCR; TCRdb stores just in-frame clones and leaves some out. The data show almost 700,000 clones, approximately 90% seen once. Naive-designated CD8 cells lacked CD45RO, were positively enriched for CCR7, and omitted terminally differentiated effector memory CD45RA+ cells. Sequencing used naive CD8+ T cells sorted from blood. The receptors were gathered from a young man in good health.

V is TRBV7-9 and J is TRBJ1-1; perhaps TRBD1 as D (6 bases). CDR3 length: 15 amino acids. Trimming took 4 bases from V and 1 from J, leaving 13 bases between them. The germline V gene has CDR1 SEHNR and CDR2 FQNEAQ (reference sequence). CDR3 in amino acids: CASSSPGGANTEAFF. CDR3 bases: TGTGCCAGCAGCTCTCCGGGGGGCGCGAACACTGAAGCTTTCTTT.

The chain joins TRBV7-9 to TRBJ2-1, with unresolved D. This CDR3 is built from 13 residues. Per germline, CDR1 SEHNR and CDR2 FQNEAQ (reference sequence). V lost 5 bases and J 4 bases, leaving 9 bases between the germline ends. The chain's CDR3 is CASSLLGYNEQFF. The DNA for the CDR3 is TGTGCCAGCAGCCTTTTGGGTTACAATGAGCAGTTCTTC. Based on the CDR3 plus reference TRBV7-9 and TRBJ2-1, the full variable domain is DTGVSQNPRHKITKRGQNVTFRCDPISEHNRLYWYRQTLGQGPEFLTYFQNEAQLEKSRLLSDRFSAERPKGSFSTLEIQRTEQGDSAMYLCASSLLGYNEQFFGPGTRLTVL.

The sample holds one count of this clone. A single base separates this from a much larger clone, so it may be a read error. Other DNA sequences from this sample encode an identical CDR3 as well. The chain joins TRBV28 to TRBJ2-7; D uncertain. CDR1 is MDHEN, CDR2 SYDVKM, per germline. This CDR3 comprises 11 residues. V dropped 5 bases and J dropped 1 base, with 3 bases sitting between them. The CDR3 nucleotides are TGTGCCAGCAGTAGGTCCTACGAGCAGTACTTC. This codes for CASSRSYEQYF.

The chain employs TRBV6-5 and TRBJ1-5; D may be TRBD1 (5 bases). From germline, CDR1 is MNHEY and CDR2 SVGAGI. This CDR3 spans 14 amino acids. V lost 4 bases, J lost 6 bases, and 13 bases lay in between. The DNA for the CDR3 is TGTGCCAGCAGTTTCAGGGTTTCGAGTCAGCCCCAGCATTTT. Translation: CASSFRVSSQPQHF.

This clone was found a few times. The chain uses TRBV7-8 and TRBJ1-5; TRBD1 might be the D (5 bases). The V end lost 5 bases, the J end lost 2 bases, and 7 bases lay between the germline ends. CDR1 is SGHVS and CDR2 is FQNEAQ in the germline V gene. The CDR3 is 13 amino acids. CDR3 loop: CASSKTGNQPQHF. The DNA for the CDR3 is TGTGCCAGCAGCAAGACAGGCAATCAGCCCCAGCATTTT. Using reference TRBV7-8 and TRBJ1-5 for the parts outside the CDR3, the full variable domain is GAGVSQSPRYKVAKRGQDVALRCDPISGHVSLFWYQQALGQGPEFLTYFQNEAQLDKSGLPSDRFFAERPEGSVSTLKIQRTQQEDSAVYLCASSKTGNQPQHFGDGTRLSIL.

The chain combines TRBV5-6 with TRBJ2-7, with D perhaps TRBD1 (5 bases). Trimming cost V 2 bases and J 6 bases, with 9 bases left between them. Germline V gene sequence: CDR1 SGHDT, CDR2 YYEEEE. The CDR3 has 12 residues. In DNA, the CDR3 is TGTGCCAGCAGCTTCCGACAGATCGAGCAGTACTTC. This translates into CASSFRQIEQYF.

The rearrangement joins TRBV27 to TRBJ2-5, with D tentatively TRBD2 (6 bases). Germline V gives CDR1 MNHEY, CDR2 SMNVEV (reference sequence). This CDR3 region has 15 residues. V gave up 10 bases and J gave up 3 bases, with 21 bases separating them. CDR3 coding DNA: TGTGCCACCTCGCCCGCGGGACGCCAAAAAGAGACCCAGTACTTC. Translated: CATSPAGRQKETQYF.

The V call is TRBV4-3, the J call TRBJ1-3; D ambiguous. CDR3 length: 15 residues. Germline assignment: CDR1 LGHNA and CDR2 YSLEER. V gave up 0 bases and J gave up 0 bases, with 6 bases separating them. The CDR3 sequence: CASSQDPSSGNTIYF. In nucleotides, the CDR3 is TGCGCCAGCAGCCAAGATCCCAGCTCTGGAAACACCATATATTTT.

The chain combines TRBV15 with TRBJ2-7; D not certain. Trimming stripped 3 bases from V and 3 bases from J, with 21 bases between. The CDR3 is made up of 17 amino acids. Looked up from germline, CDR1 is LNHNV and CDR2 is YYDKDF (reference sequence). This CDR3 is CATSRAHRTMAGYEQYF. The CDR3 DNA sequence: TGTGCCACCAGCAGGGCCCACCGGACGATGGCTGGCTACGAGCAGTACTTC.

As to this clone: Its ends do not fully match the called genes, so a read error is possible. The gene calls are TRBV7-6 and TRBJ2-1; possibly TRBD2 for D (6 bases). The CDR3 contains 14 residues. Germline V gene sequence: CDR1 SGHVS, CDR2 FNYEAQ. The CDR3 reads CASSRSGWYNERFF. CDR3 sequence (DNA): TGTGCCAGCAGCCGTAGCGGATGGTACAATGAGCGGTTCTTC.

This sequence joins TRBV29-1 and TRBJ2-1, with TRBD2 matching 7 bases. Germline trimming cut 8 bases from V and 5 bases from J; bases unmatched to any gene: 12. This CDR3 comprises 14 residues. CDR1 SQVTM and CDR2 ANQGSEA come from the germline V gene. CDR3 nucleotides: TGCAGCTCCGCAGGAACCCTAGCGGACAATGAGCAGTTCTTC. Its translation: CSSAGTLADNEQFF.

This clone is a singleton in its sample. The genes are TRBV5-6 and TRBJ2-2; D not certain. Germline V CDR1 and CDR2: SGHDT, YYEEEE. This CDR3 is built from 11 residues. Trimming shortened V by 4 bases and J by 7 bases, and 5 bases separated the two germline ends. Here the CDR3 reads CASSTSGELFF. As DNA, the CDR3 is TGTGCCAGCAGCACAAGCGGGGAGCTGTTTTTT.

A remark on this clone: This same CDR3 is encoded by further DNA sequences in the sample. V usage is TRBV7-9 and J usage is TRBJ1-1; D is unclear. This CDR3 has 14 residues. V lost 4 bases and J 1 base, leaving 10 bases between the germline ends. Germline loops: CDR1 SEHNR, CDR2 FQNEAQ (reference sequence). In DNA form, the CDR3 reads TGTGCCAGCAGCTCGGGCACAGCGAACACTGAAGCTTTCTTT. This translates into CASSSGTANTEAFF.

The V gene is TRBV5-1, the J gene TRBJ1-2; 7 bases are shared with TRBD1. Germline V gene sequence: CDR1 SGHRS, CDR2 YFSETQ. V trimming: 3 bases; J trimming: 8 bases; junction bases outside the gene matches: 7. CDR3 length: 13 residues. CDR3 DNA sequence: TGCGCCAGCAGCTACAGGGGTCCCGACGGCTACACCTTC. As protein: CASSYRGPDGYTF.

The chain employs TRBV6-5 and TRBJ1-1, with a possible D match to TRBD1 (6 bases). Germline CDR1 MNHEY, CDR2 SVGAGI. The CDR3 consists of 14 residues. Trimming left V 6 bases short and J 4 bases short, with 15 bases between. The CDR3 is CASSLWEGVTEAFF. The CDR3 region has the DNA TGTGCCAGCAGCCTTTGGGAGGGGGTCACTGAAGCTTTCTTT.

The chain combines TRBV4-2 with TRBJ2-3, with D hard to call. From germline, CDR1 is LGHNA and CDR2 YNFKEQ. V lost 0 bases to trimming and J lost 2 bases, with 9 bases between them. The CDR3 sequence is 15 residues long. CDR3 in DNA: TGTGCCAGCAGCCAAGACCTAGAATACACAGATACGCAGTATTTT. This gives the protein CASSQDLEYTDTQYF.